Listed below are T cell receptor beta chains from one sample, sequenced in a study of cytomegalovirus exposure and HLA in healthy donors. Profiling relied on immunoSEQ multiplex PCR, and the TCRdb table lists in-frame clones only, not all of them. Of some 270,000 clones in the sample, 80% to 90% were seen once. Sequenced: PBMCs. The source is a young woman in good health and CMV-seronegative. Both conserved end residues are part of each CDR3. D genes are given only for firm matches.

d_gene: .
v_gene: TRBV29-1
j_gene: TRBJ1-2
CDR3aa: CSVNFYNYGYTF

d_gene: .
v_gene: TRBV9
j_gene: TRBJ2-1
CDR3aa: CASSAINRGAQFF

d_gene: .
v_gene: TRBV28
j_gene: TRBJ1-2
CDR3aa: CASSATGNYGYTF

d_gene: TRBD2
v_gene: TRBV6-5
j_gene: TRBJ2-1
CDR3aa: CASSPLAVYDEQFF

d_gene: .
v_gene: TRBV28
j_gene: TRBJ2-7
CDR3aa: CASSLVGSGHEEQYF

d_gene: .
v_gene: TRBV2
j_gene: TRBJ2-2
CDR3aa: CASWSPSLAGELFF

d_gene: .
v_gene: TRBV30
j_gene: TRBJ1-2
CDR3aa: CAWIGETYGYTF

d_gene: .
v_gene: TRBV5-6
j_gene: TRBJ2-1
CDR3aa: CASKPGSFDEQFF

d_gene: .
v_gene: TRBV7-2
j_gene: TRBJ2-7
CDR3aa: CASSKQDRYEQYF

d_gene: .
v_gene: TRBV5-1
j_gene: TRBJ1-1
CDR3aa: CASSLPFGQNTEAFF

d_gene: .
v_gene: TRBV14
j_gene: TRBJ1-2
CDR3aa: CASSQVDGVFGYTF

d_gene: .
v_gene: TRBV25-1
j_gene: TRBJ1-3
CDR3aa: CASSDILGSGNTIYF

d_gene: .
v_gene: TRBV29-1
j_gene: TRBJ2-5
CDR3aa: CSVGQTPTTKYQETQYF

d_gene: .
v_gene: TRBV18
j_gene: TRBJ2-7
CDR3aa: CASSSRDSHSYEQYF

d_gene: TRBD1
v_gene: TRBV7-2
j_gene: TRBJ2-7
CDR3aa: CASSLDGFGGQGNYEQYF

d_gene: .
v_gene: TRBV11-3
j_gene: TRBJ2-7
CDR3aa: CASSRPGYEQYF

d_gene: .
v_gene: TRBV18
j_gene: TRBJ1-2
CDR3aa: CASSPDSSYGYTF

d_gene: .
v_gene: TRBV5-6
j_gene: TRBJ2-1
CDR3aa: CASSLGTLGLGNEQFF

d_gene: TRBD2
v_gene: TRBV2
j_gene: TRBJ2-7
CDR3aa: CASRAGLAEAYEQYF

d_gene: .
v_gene: TRBV6-5
j_gene: TRBJ1-2
CDR3aa: CASSYSPANYGYTF

d_gene: .
v_gene: TRBV28
j_gene: TRBJ2-7
CDR3aa: CASSLGQYEQYF

d_gene: TRBD1
v_gene: TRBV10-3
j_gene: TRBJ1-5
CDR3aa: CAITPDRDGQPQHF

d_gene: .
v_gene: TRBV7-9
j_gene: TRBJ1-2
CDR3aa: CASDKTGANGYTF

d_gene: .
v_gene: TRBV7-2
j_gene: TRBJ1-5
CDR3aa: CASSPRTAGNQPQHF

d_gene: .
v_gene: TRBV6-6
j_gene: TRBJ2-7
CDR3aa: CASSQGFYEQYF

d_gene: .
v_gene: TRBV9
j_gene: TRBJ2-4
CDR3aa: CGPDSNIQYF

d_gene: .
v_gene: TRBV21-1
j_gene: TRBJ2-7
CDR3aa: CASTRGGRVLSYEQYF

d_gene: TRBD2
v_gene: TRBV7-6
j_gene: TRBJ2-1
CDR3aa: CASSLVPSGDNEQFF

d_gene: .
v_gene: TRBV9
j_gene: TRBJ2-6
CDR3aa: CASTLGWVSGANVLTF